This record concerns one T cell receptor (beta chain) sequence. Its antigen is unknown. This sample was included in a study of cytomegalovirus exposure and HLA in healthy donors. In the study overall: Most donors, 81% of 398 genotyped, fell in the Caucasian-associated ancestry cluster. The study, taken as a whole, reports: Analyses of presence/absence relied on an assumption of roughly uniform sequencing depth across donors. The authors reported that TCR beta sequences could predict HLA-A and HLA-B alleles. These predictions were accurate for most subjects in the first cohort. TRBV6-2, TRBV6-3 and some other V segments were unresolvable in 87-base-pair reads.

The CDR3 loop spans 16 amino acids. Trimming cost V 2 bases and J 7 bases; bases outside gene matches: 7. Looked up from germline, CDR1 is MNHGY and CDR2 is SVAAGI. Primers included in the PCR were 60 Vbeta and 13 Jbeta primers. Clones were read by immunoSEQ multiplex PCR, and TCRdb kept only the in-frame ones, dropping some. This sample has under 200,000 clones; 65% to 85% occur once, and the top ten carry 0.75% to 0.9%. The gene calls are TRBV6-9 and TRBJ1-6, with 8 nucleotides matching TRBD1. The TCR was taken from a woman under 30 in good health and CMV-seronegative. Sequencing was performed on PBMCs. The CDR3 region has the DNA TGTGCCAGCAGTTATCTAGCGACAGGGGCCAATTCACCCCTCCACTTT. Protein sequence: CASSYLATGANSPLHF.